Included here is one T cell receptor (beta chain) sequence, with context. Reverse transcription of about 0.5 to 1 ug RNA was carried out with random hexamers. The authors amplified TCR beta CDR3 across 54 Vbeta and 13 Jbeta using immunoSEQ multiplex PCR. TCRdb recomputed calls from the immunoSEQ multiplex PCR reads with MiXCR, one row per CDR3 protein. The profile shows about 180,000 distinct CDR3 sequences, almost 96% of them singletons. This sample was included in a study of CD8 T cells in Susac syndrome. Trimming removed 4 bases from V and 7 bases from J; junction bases left unmatched: 10. CDR1 is SGHNT and CDR2 is YYREEE in the germline V gene (reference sequence). This CDR3 has 16 amino acids. Peripheral blood CD8+ and CD4+ T cells were profiled by TCR beta sequencing.

This chain connects TRBV5-4 to TRBJ2-3; 12 bases are a match to TRBD2. Sample: CD4+ T cells from PBMCs. The source is a human donor with multiple sclerosis. CDR3 sequence: CASSPRTSGAINTQYF. In DNA form, the CDR3 reads TGTGCCAGCAGCCCCCGGACTAGCGGGGCAATTAATACGCAGTATTTT.